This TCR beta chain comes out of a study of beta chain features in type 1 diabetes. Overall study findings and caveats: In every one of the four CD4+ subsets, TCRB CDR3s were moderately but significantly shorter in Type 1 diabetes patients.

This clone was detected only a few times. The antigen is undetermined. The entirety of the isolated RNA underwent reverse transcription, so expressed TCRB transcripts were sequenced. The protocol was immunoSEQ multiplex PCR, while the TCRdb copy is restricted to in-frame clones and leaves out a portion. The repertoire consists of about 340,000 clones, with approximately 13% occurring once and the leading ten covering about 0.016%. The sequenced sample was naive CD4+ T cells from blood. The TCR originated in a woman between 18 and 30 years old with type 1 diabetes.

The DNA for the CDR3 is TGCGCCAGCAGCCAAGATACAGCCGGTGGCGGGGAGCTGTTTTTT. Its translation: CASSQDTAGGGELFF. The rearrangement uses TRBV4-3 and TRBJ2-2; no clear D gene. Trimming pared 0 bases from V and 7 bases from J, leaving 12 bases between. The CDR3 length is 15 residues. Germline V gives CDR1 LGHNA, CDR2 YSLEER.